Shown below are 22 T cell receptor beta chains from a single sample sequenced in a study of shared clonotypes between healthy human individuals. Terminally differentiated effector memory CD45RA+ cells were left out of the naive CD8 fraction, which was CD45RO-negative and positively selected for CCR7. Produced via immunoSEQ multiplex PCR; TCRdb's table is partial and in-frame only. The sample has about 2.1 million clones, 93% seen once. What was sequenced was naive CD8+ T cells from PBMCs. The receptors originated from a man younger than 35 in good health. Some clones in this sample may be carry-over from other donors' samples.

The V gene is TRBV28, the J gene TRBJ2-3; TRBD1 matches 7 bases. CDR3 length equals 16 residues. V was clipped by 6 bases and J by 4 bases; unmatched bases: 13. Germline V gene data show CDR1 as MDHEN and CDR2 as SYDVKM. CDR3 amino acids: CASRDSGQPFPDTQYF. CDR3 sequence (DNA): TGTGCCAGCAGAGACTCGGGACAGCCCTTCCCAGATACGCAGTATTTT.

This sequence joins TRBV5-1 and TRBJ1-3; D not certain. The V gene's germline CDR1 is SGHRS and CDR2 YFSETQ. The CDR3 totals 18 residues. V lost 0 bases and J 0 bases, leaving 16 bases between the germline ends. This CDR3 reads CASSLDSGRHYSGNTIYF. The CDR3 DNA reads TGCGCCAGCAGCTTGGATTCGGGCAGGCATTACTCTGGAAACACCATATATTTT.

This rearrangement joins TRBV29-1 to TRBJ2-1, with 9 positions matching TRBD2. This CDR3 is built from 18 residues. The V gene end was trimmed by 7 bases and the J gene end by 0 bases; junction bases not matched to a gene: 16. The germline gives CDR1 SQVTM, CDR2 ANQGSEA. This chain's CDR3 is CSARIGSGSISSYNEQFF. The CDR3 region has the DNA TGCAGCGCCAGGATAGGTAGCGGGAGCATTAGCTCCTACAATGAGCAGTTCTTC.

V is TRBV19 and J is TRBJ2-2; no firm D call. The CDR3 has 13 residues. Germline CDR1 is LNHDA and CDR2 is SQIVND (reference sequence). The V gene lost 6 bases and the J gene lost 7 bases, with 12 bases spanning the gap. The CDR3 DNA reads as TGTGCCAGTAGCCCGCTTATGGACGGGGAGCTGTTTTTT. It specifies CASSPLMDGELFF.

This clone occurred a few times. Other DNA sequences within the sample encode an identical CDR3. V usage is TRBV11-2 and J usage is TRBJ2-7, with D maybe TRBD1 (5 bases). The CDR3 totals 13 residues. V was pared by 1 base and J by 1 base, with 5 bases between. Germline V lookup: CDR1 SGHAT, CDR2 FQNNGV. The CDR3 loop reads CASSLGTSYEQYF. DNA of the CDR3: TGTGCCAGCAGCTTAGGGACATCCTACGAGCAGTACTTC.

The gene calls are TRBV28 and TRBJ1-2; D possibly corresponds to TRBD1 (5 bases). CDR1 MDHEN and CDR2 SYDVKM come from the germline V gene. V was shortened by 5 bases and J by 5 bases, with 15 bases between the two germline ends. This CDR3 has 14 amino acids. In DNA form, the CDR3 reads TGTGCCAGCAGTGGGACCGGGCCGTTGTATGGCTACACCTTC. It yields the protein CASSGTGPLYGYTF.

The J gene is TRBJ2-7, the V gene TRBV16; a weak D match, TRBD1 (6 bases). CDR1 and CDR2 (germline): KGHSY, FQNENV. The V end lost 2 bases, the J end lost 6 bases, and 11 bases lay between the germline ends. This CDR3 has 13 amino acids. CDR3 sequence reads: CASSQPGQSEQYF. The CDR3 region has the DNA TGTGCCAGCAGCCAACCTGGACAGTCCGAGCAGTACTTC.

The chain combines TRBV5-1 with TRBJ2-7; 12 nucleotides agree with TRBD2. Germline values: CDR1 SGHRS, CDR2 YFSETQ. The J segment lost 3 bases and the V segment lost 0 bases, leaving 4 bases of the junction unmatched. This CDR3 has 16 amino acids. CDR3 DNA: TGCGCCAGCAGCTTGGCAACTAGCGGGGGGCTCTACGAGCAGTACTTC. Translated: CASSLATSGGLYEQYF.

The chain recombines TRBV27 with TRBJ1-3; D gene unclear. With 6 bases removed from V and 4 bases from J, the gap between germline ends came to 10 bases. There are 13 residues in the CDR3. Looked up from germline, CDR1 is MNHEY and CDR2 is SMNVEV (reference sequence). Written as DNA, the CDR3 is TGTGCCAGCAGGGACCCATTCGGAAACACCATATATTTT. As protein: CASRDPFGNTIYF.

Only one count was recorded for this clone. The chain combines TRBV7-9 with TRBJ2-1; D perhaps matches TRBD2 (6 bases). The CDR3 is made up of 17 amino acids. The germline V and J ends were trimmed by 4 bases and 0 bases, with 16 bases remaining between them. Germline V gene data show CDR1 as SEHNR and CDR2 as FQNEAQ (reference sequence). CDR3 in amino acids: CASSSPLARSSYNEQFF. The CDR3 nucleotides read TGTGCCAGCAGCTCGCCACTAGCCAGGAGCTCCTACAATGAGCAGTTCTTC.

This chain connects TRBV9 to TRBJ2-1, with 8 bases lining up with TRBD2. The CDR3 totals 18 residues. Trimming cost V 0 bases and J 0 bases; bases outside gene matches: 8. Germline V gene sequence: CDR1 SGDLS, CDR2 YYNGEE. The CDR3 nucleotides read TGTGCCAGCAGCGTAGCCGCGGGAGGCCCCAGCTCCTACAATGAGCAGTTCTTC. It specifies CASSVAAGGPSSYNEQFF. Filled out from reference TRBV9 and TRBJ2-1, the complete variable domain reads DSGVTQTPKHLITATGQRVTLRCSPRSGDLSVYWYQQSLDQGLQFLIQYYNGEERAKGNILERFSAQQFPDLHSELNLSSLELGDSALYFCASSVAAGGPSSYNEQFFGPGTRLTVL.

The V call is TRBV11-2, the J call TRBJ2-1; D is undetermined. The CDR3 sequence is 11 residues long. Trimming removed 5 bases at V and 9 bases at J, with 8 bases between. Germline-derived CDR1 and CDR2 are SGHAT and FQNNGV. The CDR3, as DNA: TGTGCCAGCAGCCCCAGCCGTGAGCAGTTCTTC. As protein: CASSPSREQFF.

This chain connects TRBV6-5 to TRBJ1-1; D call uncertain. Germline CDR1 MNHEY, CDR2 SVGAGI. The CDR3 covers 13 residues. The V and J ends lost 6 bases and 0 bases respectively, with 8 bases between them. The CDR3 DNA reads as TGTGCCAGCAGGGGAAACTTGAACACTGAAGCTTTCTTT. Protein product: CASRGNLNTEAFF.

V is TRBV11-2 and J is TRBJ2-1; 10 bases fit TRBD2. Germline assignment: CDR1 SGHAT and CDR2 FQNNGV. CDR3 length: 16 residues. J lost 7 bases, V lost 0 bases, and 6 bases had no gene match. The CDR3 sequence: CASSLDLLAGTNEQFF. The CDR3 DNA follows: TGTGCCAGCAGCTTAGATCTACTAGCGGGGACAAATGAGCAGTTCTTC.

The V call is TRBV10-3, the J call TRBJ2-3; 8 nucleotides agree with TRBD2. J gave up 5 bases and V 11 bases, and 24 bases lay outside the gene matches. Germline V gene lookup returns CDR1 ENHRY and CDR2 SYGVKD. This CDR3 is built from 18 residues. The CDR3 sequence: CADRSRAGGRGSIDTQYF. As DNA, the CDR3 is TGTGCCGACCGTTCTAGGGCGGGAGGCCGGGGGTCTATAGATACGCAGTATTTT.

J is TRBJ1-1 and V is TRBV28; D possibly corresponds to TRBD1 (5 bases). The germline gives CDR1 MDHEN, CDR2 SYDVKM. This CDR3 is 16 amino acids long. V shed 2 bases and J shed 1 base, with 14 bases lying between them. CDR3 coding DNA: TGTGCCAGCAGTTTAAACTACGGGGGTAGGAACACTGAAGCTTTCTTT. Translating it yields CASSLNYGGRNTEAFF. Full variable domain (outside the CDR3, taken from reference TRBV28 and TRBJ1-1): DVKVTQSSRYLVKRTGEKVFLECVQDMDHENMFWYRQDPGLGLRLIYFSYDVKMKEKGDIPEGYSVSREKKERFSLILESASTNQTSMYLCASSLNYGGRNTEAFFGQGTRLTVV.

The CDR3 DNA is TGTGCCAGCAGCTTAGGATTTCCGGGAGTTCAGGATACGCAGTATTTT. This translates into CASSLGFPGVQDTQYF. V and J are TRBV7-8 and TRBJ2-3; D is perhaps TRBD2 (6 bases). The CDR3 consists of 16 residues. Trimming removed 1 base from V and 6 bases from J, with 17 bases in between. Looked up from germline, CDR1 is SGHVS and CDR2 is FQNEAQ.

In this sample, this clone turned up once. The CDR3 nucleotides are TGTGCCATCAGTGAGTCGGGACAGGCCTATGGCTACACCTTC. Translation: CAISESGQAYGYTF. This rearrangement joins TRBV10-3 to TRBJ1-2; 8 bases line up with TRBD1. CDR1 and CDR2 (germline): ENHRY, SYGVKD. There are 14 residues in the CDR3. J lost 4 bases, V lost 0 bases, and 1 base had no gene match.

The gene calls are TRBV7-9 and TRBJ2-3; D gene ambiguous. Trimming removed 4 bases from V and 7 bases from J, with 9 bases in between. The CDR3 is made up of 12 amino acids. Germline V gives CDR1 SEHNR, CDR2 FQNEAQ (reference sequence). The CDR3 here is CASSSDPYTQYF. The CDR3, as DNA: TGTGCCAGCAGCTCAGATCCTTATACGCAGTATTTT.

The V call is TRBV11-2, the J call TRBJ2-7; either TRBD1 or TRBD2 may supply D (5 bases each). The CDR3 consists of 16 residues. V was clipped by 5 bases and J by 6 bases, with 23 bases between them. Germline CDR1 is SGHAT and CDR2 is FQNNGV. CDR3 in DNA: TGTGCCAGCAGCCCCGCCCTCGGGCTGGGTGGGGGCGAGCAGTACTTC. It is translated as CASSPALGLGGGEQYF.

The CDR3 nucleotides read TGTGCCAGCAGCTTGGGAGCTTCTGGAAACACCATATATTTT. It encodes CASSLGASGNTIYF. This chain uses TRBV5-4 with TRBJ1-3; unclear D gene. V lost 0 bases to trimming and J lost 1 base, with 5 bases between them. Germline-derived CDR1 and CDR2 are SGHNT and YYREEE (reference sequence). The CDR3 consists of 14 residues.

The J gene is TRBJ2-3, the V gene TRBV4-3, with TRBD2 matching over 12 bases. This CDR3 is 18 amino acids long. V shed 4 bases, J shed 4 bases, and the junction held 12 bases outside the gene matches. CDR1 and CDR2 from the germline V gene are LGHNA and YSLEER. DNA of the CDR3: TGCGCCAGCAGCCTCCAGTGGCTAGCGGGAGGGCCCGCAGATACGCAGTATTTT. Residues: CASSLQWLAGGPADTQYF.